This T cell receptor (beta chain) was retrieved from a study of T-cell reconstitution after alpha-beta-depleted transplantation in children. Many counts were recorded for this clonotype. Its antigen is not identified. Unique molecular identifiers tagged the TCRbeta library. TCRdb fed the PCR reads into MiXCR, producing one record per CDR3 protein. The top ten clones hold 9.1% of a sample with about 300,000 distinct CDR3 sequences, over 7.5% of them seen once. Study results and caveats: Newly made T cells mostly supplied T-cell counts and diversity one year after transplant. Surviving recipient T cells and thymic progenitors produced the high day-60 TCRbeta diversity seen in some patients. Reports say that about two months after transplant, the alpha-beta T cells came out of several hundred graft clones that had expanded.

Germline V lookup: CDR1 SQVTM, CDR2 ANQGSEA. The CDR3 sequence is 18 residues long. Trimming stripped 1 base from V and 0 bases from J, with 21 bases between. The sequence was obtained from a female patient between 2 and 10 years old who had a stem cell transplant for Fanconi anemia, so the T cells may come from the graft donor. This chain connects TRBV29-1 to TRBJ1-1; D unclear. The sequencing here drew on peripheral blood, taken 360 days after TCRalphabeta/CD19-depleted stem cell transplant. CDR3 protein: CSVEGEVGHQRLNTEAFF. The CDR3 DNA sequence: TGCAGCGTTGAAGGCGAGGTCGGGCACCAACGACTGAACACTGAAGCTTTCTTT.